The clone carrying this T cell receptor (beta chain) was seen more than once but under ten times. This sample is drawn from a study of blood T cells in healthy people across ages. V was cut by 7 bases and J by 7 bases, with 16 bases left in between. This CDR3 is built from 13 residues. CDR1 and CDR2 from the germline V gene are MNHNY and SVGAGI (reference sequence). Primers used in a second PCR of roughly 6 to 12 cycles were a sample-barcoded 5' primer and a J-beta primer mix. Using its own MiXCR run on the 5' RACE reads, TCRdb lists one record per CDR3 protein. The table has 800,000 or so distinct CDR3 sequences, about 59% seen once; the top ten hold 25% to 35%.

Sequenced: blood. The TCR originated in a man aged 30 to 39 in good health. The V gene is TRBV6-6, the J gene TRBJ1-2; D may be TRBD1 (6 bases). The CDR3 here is CASMWGGDAGYTF. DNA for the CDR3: TGTGCCAGCATGTGGGGGGGCGATGCTGGCTACACCTTC.